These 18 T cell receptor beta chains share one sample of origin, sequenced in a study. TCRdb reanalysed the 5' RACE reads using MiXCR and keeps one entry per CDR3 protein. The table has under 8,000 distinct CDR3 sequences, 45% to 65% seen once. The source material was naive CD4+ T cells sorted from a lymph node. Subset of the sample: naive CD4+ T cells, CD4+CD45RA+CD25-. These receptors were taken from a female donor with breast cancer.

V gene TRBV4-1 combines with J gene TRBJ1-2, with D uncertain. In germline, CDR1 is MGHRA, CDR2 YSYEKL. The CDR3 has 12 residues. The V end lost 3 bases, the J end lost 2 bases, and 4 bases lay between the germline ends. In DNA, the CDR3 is TGCGCCAGCAGCCAGGAGAACTATGGCTACACCTTC. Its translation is CASSQENYGYTF.

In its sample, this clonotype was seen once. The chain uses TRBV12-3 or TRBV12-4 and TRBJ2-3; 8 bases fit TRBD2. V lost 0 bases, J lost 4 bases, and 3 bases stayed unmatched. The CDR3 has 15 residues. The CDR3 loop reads CASSLASGGSDTQYF. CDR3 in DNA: TGTGCCAGCAGTTTAGCCAGCGGGGGTTCAGATACGCAGTATTTT.

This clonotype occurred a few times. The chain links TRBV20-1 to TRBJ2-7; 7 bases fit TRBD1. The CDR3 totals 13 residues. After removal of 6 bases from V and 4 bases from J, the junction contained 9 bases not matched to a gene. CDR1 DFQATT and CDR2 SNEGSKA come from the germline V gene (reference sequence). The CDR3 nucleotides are TGCAGTGCGGATAAGGGGGCGCGGTACGAGCAGTACTTC. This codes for CSADKGARYEQYF.

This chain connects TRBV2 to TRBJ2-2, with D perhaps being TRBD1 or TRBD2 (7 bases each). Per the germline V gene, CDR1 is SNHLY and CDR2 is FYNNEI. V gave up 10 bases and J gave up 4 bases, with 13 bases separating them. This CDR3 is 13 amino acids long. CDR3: CAIQGGRTGELFF. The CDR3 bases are TGTGCCATCCAGGGGGGGCGCACCGGGGAGCTGTTTTTT.

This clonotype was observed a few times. CDR3 region: CASSSPHSYEQYF. CDR3 coding DNA: TGTGCCAGCAGCTCCCCCCACTCCTACGAGCAGTACTTC. The chain couples TRBV9 to TRBJ2-7; D gene unclear. This CDR3 region has 13 residues. Trimming took 4 bases from V and 0 from J, leaving 8 bases between them. CDR1 and CDR2 from the germline V gene are SGDLS and YYNGEE.

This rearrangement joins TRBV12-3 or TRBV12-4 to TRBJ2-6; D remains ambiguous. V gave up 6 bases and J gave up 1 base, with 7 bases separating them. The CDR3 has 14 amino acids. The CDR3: CASRRQSGANVLTF. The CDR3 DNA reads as TGTGCCAGCAGACGACAATCTGGGGCCAACGTCCTGACTTTC.

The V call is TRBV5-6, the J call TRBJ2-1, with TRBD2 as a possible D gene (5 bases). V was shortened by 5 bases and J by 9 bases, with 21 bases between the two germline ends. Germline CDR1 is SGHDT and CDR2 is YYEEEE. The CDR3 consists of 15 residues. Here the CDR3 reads CASRIYRVSRGEQFF. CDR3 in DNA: TGTGCCAGCAGGATATATCGGGTCTCCCGGGGTGAGCAGTTCTTC.

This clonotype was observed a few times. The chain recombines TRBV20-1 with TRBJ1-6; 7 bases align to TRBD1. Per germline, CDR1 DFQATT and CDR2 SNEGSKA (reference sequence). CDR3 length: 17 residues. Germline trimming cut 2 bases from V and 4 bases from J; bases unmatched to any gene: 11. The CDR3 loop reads CSARKSTGLAYNSPLHF. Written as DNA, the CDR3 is TGCAGTGCTAGAAAATCGACAGGGTTAGCATATAATTCACCCCTCCACTTT.

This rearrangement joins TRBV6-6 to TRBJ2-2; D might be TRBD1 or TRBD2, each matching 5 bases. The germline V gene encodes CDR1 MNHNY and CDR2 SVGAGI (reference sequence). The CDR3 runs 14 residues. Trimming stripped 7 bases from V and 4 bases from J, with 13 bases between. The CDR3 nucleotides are TGTGCCAGCAAACCGGGACCTCTCACCGGGGAGCTGTTTTTT. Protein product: CASKPGPLTGELFF.

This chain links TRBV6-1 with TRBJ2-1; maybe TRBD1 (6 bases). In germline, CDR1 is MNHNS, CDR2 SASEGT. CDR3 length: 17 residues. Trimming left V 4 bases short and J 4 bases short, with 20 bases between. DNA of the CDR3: TGTGCCAGCAGTGGAGGCCGCGGGCAGGGGTATTACAATGAGCAGTTCTTC. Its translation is CASSGGRGQGYYNEQFF.

The CDR3 loop reads CASSPDRVFSNEQFF. CDR3 nucleotides: TGCGCCAGCAGCCCGGACAGGGTTTTCTCTAATGAGCAGTTCTTC. The chain couples TRBV5-1 to TRBJ2-1, with 8 bases matching TRBD1. Trimming at V came to 4 bases and at J to 7 bases, leaving 10 bases not matched to a gene. The CDR3 runs to 15 residues. Germline V lookup: CDR1 SGHRS, CDR2 YFSETQ.

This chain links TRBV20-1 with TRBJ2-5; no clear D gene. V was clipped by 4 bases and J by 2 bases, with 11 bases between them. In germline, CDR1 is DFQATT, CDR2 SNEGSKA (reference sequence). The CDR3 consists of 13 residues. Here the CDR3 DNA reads TGCAGTGCTATGAAGGAGCCGCAAGAGACCCAGTACTTC. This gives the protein CSAMKEPQETQYF.

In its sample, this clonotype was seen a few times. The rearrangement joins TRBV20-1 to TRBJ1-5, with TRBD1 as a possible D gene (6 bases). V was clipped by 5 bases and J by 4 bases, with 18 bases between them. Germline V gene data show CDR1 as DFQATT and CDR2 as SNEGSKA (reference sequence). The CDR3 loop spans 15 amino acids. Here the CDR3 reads CSASVGTKSNQPQHF. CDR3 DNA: TGCAGTGCTTCTGTCGGGACAAAATCAAATCAGCCCCAGCATTTT.

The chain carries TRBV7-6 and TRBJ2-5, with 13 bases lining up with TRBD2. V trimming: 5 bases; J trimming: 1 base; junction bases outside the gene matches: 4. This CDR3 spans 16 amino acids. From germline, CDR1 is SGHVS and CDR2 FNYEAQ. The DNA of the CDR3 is TGTGCCAGCAGCCCGAGACTAGCGGGGGGCCAAGAGACCCAGTACTTC. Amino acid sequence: CASSPRLAGGQETQYF. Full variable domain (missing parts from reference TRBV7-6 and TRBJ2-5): GAGVSQSPRYKVTKRGQDVALRCDPISGHVSLYWYRQALGQGPEFLTYFNYEAQQDKSGLPNDRFSAERPEGSISTLTIQRTEQRDSAMYRCASSPRLAGGQETQYFGPGTRLLVL.

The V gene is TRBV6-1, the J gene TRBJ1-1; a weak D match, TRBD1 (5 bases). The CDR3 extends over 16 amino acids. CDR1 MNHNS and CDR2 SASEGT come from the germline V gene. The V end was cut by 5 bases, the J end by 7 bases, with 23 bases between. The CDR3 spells CASSPRWGVVSDEAFF. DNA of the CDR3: TGTGCCAGCAGTCCCCGATGGGGCGTGGTGTCGGATGAAGCTTTCTTT.

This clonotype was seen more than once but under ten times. CDR3 loop: CASTAGQGVNNEQFF. The CDR3 bases are TGTGCCAGCACCGCGGGACAGGGAGTCAACAATGAGCAGTTCTTC. This chain uses TRBV12-3 or TRBV12-4 with TRBJ2-1, with 9 nucleotides matching TRBD1. V shed 7 bases and J 5 bases; nucleotides not matched to a gene: 9. The CDR3 covers 15 residues.

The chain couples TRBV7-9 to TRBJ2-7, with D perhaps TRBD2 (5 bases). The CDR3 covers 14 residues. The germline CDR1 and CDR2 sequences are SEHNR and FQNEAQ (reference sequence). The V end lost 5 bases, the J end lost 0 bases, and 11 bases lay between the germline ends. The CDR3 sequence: CASSDPGSSYEQYF. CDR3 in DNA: TGTGCCAGCAGCGACCCGGGATCCTCCTACGAGCAGTACTTC.

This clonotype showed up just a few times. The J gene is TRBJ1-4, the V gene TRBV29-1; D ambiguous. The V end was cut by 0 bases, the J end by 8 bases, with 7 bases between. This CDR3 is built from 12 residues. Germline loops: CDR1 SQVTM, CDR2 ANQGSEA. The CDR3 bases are TGCAGCGTTGAAGATCTTGGGGAAAAACTGTTTTTT. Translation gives CSVEDLGEKLFF.